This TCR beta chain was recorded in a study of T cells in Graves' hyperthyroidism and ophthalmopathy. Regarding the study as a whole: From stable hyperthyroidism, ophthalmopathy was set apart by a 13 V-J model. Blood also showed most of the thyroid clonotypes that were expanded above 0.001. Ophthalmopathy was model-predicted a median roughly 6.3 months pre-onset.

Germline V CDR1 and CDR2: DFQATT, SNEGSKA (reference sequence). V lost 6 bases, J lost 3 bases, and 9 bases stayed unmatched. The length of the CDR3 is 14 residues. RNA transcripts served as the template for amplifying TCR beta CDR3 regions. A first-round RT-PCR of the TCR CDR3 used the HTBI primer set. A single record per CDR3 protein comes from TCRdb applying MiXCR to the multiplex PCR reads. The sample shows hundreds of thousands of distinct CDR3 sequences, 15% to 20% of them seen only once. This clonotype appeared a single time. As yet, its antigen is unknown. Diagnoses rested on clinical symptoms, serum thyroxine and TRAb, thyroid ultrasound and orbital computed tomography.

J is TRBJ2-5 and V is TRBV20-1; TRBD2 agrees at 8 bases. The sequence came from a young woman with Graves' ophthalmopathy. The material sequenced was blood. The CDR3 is CSATSGAGEETQYF. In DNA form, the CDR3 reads TGCAGTGCAACCTCGGGAGCGGGAGAAGAGACCCAGTACTTC.